The 11 T cell receptor beta chains below all came from one sample that was sequenced in a study of early T cells in non-severe SARS-CoV-2 infection. TCRdb used MiXCR to reprocess the 5' RACE reads, holding one entry per CDR3 protein. The sample holds tens of thousands of distinct CDR3 sequences, around 14% seen once. The sample comprised whole blood. The receptors shown here come from an adult who was a healthcare worker with PCR-confirmed SARS-CoV-2 infection or an uninfected control (not recorded which).

This clonotype was counted between two and nine times. The chain carries TRBV7-2 and TRBJ1-2, with D possibly matching TRBD1 (6 bases). The CDR3 spans 14 residues. The germline V gene encodes CDR1 SGHTA and CDR2 FQGNSA. V was cut by 5 bases and J by 4 bases, with 14 bases left in between. The CDR3 loop is CASSLQGLLYGYTF. CDR3 sequence (DNA): TGTGCCAGCAGCCTACAGGGACTGCTCTATGGCTACACCTTC.

This clonotype was detected many times. The gene calls are TRBV29-1 and TRBJ1-1, with D maybe TRBD1 (6 bases). The germline V gene has CDR1 SQVTM and CDR2 ANQGSEA. V was cut by 4 bases and J by 6 bases, with 12 bases left in between. This CDR3 spans 12 amino acids. CDR3 bases: TGCAGCGTTGGGGAACAGGGTTCTGAAGCTTTCTTT. Translated, it gives CSVGEQGSEAFF.

This sequence joins TRBV7-2 and TRBJ2-2; D is uncertain. CDR1 and CDR2 (germline): SGHTA, FQGNSA. The ends were cut back, 5 bases at V and 7 bases at J, with 20 bases in the middle. The CDR3 contains 16 residues. The CDR3 DNA is TGTGCCAGCAGCCCCACTCCTTCCGCATCGGGCGGGGAGCTGTTTTTT. This translates into CASSPTPSASGGELFF. Variable domain in full (rest from reference TRBV7-2 and TRBJ2-2): GAGVSQSPSNKVTEKGKDVELRCDPISGHTALYWYRQSLGQGLEFLIYFQGNSAPDKSGLPSDRFSAERTGGSVSTLTIQRTQQEDSAVYLCASSPTPSASGGELFFGEGSRLTVL.

This clonotype was found a few times. V gene TRBV15 combines with J gene TRBJ2-3; TRBD2 matches 11 bases. Looked up from germline, CDR1 is LNHNV and CDR2 is YYDKDF (reference sequence). The ends lost 0 bases at V and 2 bases at J; junction bases unmatched: 1. CDR3 length: 16 residues. The CDR3 protein is CATSRELAGVTDTQYF. CDR3 nucleotide sequence: TGTGCCACCAGCAGAGAACTAGCGGGAGTCACAGATACGCAGTATTTT.

The chain uses TRBV20-1 and TRBJ2-1, with 12 bases aligning to TRBD2. CDR3 size: 13 residues. In germline, CDR1 is DFQATT, CDR2 SNEGSKA (reference sequence). V was clipped by 3 bases and J by 9 bases; unmatched bases: 3. CDR3 nucleotide sequence: TGCAGTGCTAGGACTAGCGGGAGAACTGAGCAGTTCTTC. Translating gives CSARTSGRTEQFF.

This clonotype was detected many times. The chain uses TRBV28 and TRBJ2-1; the match to TRBD2 covers 7 bases. V trimming: 5 bases; J trimming: 8 bases; junction bases outside the gene matches: 9. The CDR3 loop spans 14 amino acids. CDR1 MDHEN and CDR2 SYDVKM come from the germline V gene. The CDR3 nucleotides read TGTGCCAGCAGTCCCGCTGGCCTAGCGGATGAGCAGTTCTTC. As protein: CASSPAGLADEQFF.

This clonotype was counted many times. The rearrangement joins TRBV4-2 to TRBJ2-7; 10 bases map to TRBD2. Germline lookup yields CDR1 LGHNA and CDR2 YNFKEQ. Trimming cost V 2 bases and J 5 bases; bases outside gene matches: 12. This CDR3 has 17 residues. Here the CDR3 reads CASSQPPRGLAKDEQYF. The DNA for the CDR3 is TGTGCCAGCAGCCAACCCCCTCGGGGACTAGCGAAAGACGAGCAGTACTTC.

There are a few counts of this clonotype. This chain links TRBV2 with TRBJ1-1; no definite D call. Germline CDR1 reads SNHLY; CDR2 reads FYNNEI. The CDR3 is 13 residues long. Between the trimmed V and J ends, which lost 7 bases and 0 bases, there was a span of 9 bases. CDR3 coding DNA: TGTGCCAGCATTAGGGAGGTGAACACTGAAGCTTTCTTT. It yields the protein CASIREVNTEAFF.

This clonotype came up many times. The V call is TRBV29-1, the J call TRBJ1-3; 9 nucleotides match TRBD1. Trimming cost V 6 bases and J 4 bases; bases outside gene matches: 4. CDR1 is SQVTM and CDR2 is ANQGSEA in the germline V gene. The CDR3 extends over 13 amino acids. This CDR3 reads CSVGQGSGNTIYF. In DNA, the CDR3 is TGCAGCGTGGGACAGGGATCAGGAAACACCATATATTTT.

This clonotype has ten or more counts. The chain carries TRBV4-2 and TRBJ1-1; D is perhaps TRBD1 (5 bases). Trimming took off 1 base at V and 3 bases at J, with 15 bases between the two ends. Per the germline V gene, CDR1 is LGHNA and CDR2 is YNFKEQ. This CDR3 spans 16 amino acids. Here the CDR3 DNA reads TGTGCCAGCAGCCAAGGCGGCGGGGGACGGGACACTGAAGCTTTCTTT. Amino acid sequence: CASSQGGGGRDTEAFF.

The chain has TRBV7-3 and TRBJ1-1; the D gene is possibly TRBD1 (6 bases). CDR3 size: 13 residues. Per germline, CDR1 SGHTA and CDR2 FQGTGA. Trimming left V 4 bases short and J 5 bases short, with 11 bases between. CDR3 sequence: CASSSRGRTEAFF. DNA of the CDR3: TGTGCCAGCAGCTCCAGGGGTAGGACTGAAGCTTTCTTT.